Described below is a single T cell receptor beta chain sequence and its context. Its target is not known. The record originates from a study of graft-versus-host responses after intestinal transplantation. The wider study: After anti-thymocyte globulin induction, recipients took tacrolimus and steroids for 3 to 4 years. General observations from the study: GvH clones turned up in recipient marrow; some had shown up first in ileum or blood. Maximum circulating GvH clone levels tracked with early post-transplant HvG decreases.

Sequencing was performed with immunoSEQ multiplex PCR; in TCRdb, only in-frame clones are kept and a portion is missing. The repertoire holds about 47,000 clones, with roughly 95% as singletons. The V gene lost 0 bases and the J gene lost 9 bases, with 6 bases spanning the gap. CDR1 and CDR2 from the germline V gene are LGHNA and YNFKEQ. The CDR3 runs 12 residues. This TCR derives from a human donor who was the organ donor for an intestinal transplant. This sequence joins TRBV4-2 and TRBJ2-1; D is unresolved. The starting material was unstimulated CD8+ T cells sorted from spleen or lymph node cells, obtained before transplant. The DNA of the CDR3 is TGTGCCAGCAGCCAAGATTTCGGTGAGCAGTTCTTC. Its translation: CASSQDFGEQFF.